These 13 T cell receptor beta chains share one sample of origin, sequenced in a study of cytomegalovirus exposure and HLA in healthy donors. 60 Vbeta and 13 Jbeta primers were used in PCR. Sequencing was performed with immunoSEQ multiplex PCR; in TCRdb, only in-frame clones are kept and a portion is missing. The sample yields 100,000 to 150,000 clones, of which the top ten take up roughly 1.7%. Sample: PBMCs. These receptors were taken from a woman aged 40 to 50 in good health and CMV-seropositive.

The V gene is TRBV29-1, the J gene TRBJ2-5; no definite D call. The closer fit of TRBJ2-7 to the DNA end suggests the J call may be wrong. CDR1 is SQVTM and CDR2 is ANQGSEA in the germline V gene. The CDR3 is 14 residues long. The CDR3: CSVAGSRKTYEQYF. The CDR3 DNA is TGCAGCGTTGCAGGCAGCCGAAAAACCTACGAGCAGTACTTC.

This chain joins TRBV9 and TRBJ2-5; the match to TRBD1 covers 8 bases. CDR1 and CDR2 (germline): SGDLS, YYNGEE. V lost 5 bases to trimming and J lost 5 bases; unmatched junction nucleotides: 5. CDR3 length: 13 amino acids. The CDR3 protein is CASRTGEEETQYF. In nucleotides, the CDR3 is TGTGCCAGCAGGACAGGGGAGGAGGAGACCCAGTACTTC.

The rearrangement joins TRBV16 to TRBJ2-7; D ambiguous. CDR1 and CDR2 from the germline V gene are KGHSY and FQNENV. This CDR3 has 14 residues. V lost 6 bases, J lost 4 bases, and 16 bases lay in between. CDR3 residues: CASSHLTRFYEQYF. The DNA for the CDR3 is TGTGCCAGCAGTCACTTAACCCGGTTTTACGAGCAGTACTTC.

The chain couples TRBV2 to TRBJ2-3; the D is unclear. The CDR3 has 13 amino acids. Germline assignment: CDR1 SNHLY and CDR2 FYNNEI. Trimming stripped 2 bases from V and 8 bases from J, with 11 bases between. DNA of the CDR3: TGTGCCAGCAGTGAACCTTCCCTTAGTACGCAGTATTTT. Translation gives CASSEPSLSTQYF.

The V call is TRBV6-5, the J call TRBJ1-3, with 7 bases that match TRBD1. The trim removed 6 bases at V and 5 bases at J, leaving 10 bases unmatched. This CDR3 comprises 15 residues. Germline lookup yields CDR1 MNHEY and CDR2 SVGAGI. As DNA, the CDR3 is TGTGCCAGCAGCTCCGACAGGGCTAAACGAAACACCATATATTTT. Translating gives CASSSDRAKRNTIYF.

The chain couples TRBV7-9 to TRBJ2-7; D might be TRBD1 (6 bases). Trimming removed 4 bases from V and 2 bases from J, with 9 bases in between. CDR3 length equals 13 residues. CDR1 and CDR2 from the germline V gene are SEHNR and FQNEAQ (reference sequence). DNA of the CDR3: TGTGCCAGCAGCTGGACAGTTGCCTACGAGCAGTACTTC. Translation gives CASSWTVAYEQYF.

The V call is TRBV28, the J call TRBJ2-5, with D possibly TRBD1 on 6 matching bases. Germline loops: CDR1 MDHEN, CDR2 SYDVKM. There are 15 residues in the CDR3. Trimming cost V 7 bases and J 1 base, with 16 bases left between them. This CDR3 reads CASTSLDRTQETQYF. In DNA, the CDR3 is TGTGCCAGCACCTCTCTCGACAGGACCCAAGAGACCCAGTACTTC.

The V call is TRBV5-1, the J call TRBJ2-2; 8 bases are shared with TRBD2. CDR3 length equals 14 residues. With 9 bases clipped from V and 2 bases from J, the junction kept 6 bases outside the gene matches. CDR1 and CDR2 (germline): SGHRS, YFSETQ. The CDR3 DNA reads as TGCGCCACGGGGCTAGCGGGTAACACCGGGGAGCTGTTTTTT. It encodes CATGLAGNTGELFF.

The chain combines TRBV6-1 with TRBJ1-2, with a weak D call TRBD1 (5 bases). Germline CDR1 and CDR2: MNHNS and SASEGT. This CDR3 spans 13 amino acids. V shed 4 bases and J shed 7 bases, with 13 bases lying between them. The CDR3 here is CASSVARAGGYTF. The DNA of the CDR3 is TGTGCCAGCAGTGTAGCCAGGGCTGGTGGCTACACCTTC.

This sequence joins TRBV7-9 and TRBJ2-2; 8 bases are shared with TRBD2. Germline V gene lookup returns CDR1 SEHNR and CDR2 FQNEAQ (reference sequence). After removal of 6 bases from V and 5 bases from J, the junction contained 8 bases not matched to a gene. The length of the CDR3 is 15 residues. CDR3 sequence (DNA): TGTGCCAGCAGTTTTACTAGCGGAGCTACCGGGGAGCTGTTTTTT. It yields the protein CASSFTSGATGELFF. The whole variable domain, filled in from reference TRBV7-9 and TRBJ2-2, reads DTGVSQNPRHKITKRGQNVTFRCDPISEHNRLYWYRQTLGQGPEFLTYFQNEAQLEKSRLLSDRFSAERPKGSFSTLEIQRTEQGDSAMYLCASSFTSGATGELFFGEGSRLTVL.

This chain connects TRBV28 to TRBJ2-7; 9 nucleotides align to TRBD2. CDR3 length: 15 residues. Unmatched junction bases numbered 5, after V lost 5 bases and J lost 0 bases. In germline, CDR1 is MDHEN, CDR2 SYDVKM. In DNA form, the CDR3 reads TGTGCCAGCAGTACTAGCGGGCTAGCCTCCTACGAGCAGTACTTC. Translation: CASSTSGLASYEQYF.

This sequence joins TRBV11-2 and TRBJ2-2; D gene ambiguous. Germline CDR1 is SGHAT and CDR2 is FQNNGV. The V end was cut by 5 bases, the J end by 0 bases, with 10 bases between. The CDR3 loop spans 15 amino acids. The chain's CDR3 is CASSPYRSNTGELFF. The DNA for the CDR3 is TGTGCCAGCAGCCCCTACCGGTCGAACACCGGGGAGCTGTTTTTT.

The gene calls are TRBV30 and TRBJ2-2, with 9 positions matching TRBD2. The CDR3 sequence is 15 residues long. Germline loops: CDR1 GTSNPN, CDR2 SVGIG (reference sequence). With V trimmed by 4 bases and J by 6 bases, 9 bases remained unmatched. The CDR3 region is CAWTSGRLEAGELFF. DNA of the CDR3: TGTGCCTGGACGAGCGGGAGGTTGGAGGCCGGGGAGCTGTTTTTT. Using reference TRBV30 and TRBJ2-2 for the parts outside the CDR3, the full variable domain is SQTIHQWPATLVQPVGSPLSLECTVEGTSNPNLYWYRQAAGRGLQLLFYSVGIGQISSEVPQNLSASRPQDRQFILSSKKLLLSDSGFYLCAWTSGRLEAGELFFGEGSRLTVL.